The T cell receptor beta chain described here comes from a study of PD-L1 blockade in urothelial cancer. Study as a whole: At 6 weeks and at 3 weeks (second dose) after treatment start, blood was analyzed.

Method: immunoSEQ multiplex PCR; TCRdb's copy keeps in-frame clones and lacks some. The repertoire includes around 21,000 clones, about 83% of them detected once, and roughly 1.7% sits in the top ten. Time point in this sample: peripheral blood 6 weeks after treatment start. CDR1 is MRHNA and CDR2 is SNTAGT in the germline V gene. The CDR3 extends over 14 amino acids. The V end lost 7 bases, the J end lost 5 bases, and 12 bases lay between the germline ends. The receptor was derived from a man in his fifties with urothelial cancer. The sample here was PBMCs, taken around atezolizumab (anti-PD-L1) treatment. The rearrangement uses TRBV6-4 and TRBJ1-6; TRBD1 might be the D (5 bases). The CDR3 coding sequence is TGTGCCAGCAATTCCACGGGGGATAATTCACCCCTCCACTTT. This sequence encodes CASNSTGDNSPLHF.